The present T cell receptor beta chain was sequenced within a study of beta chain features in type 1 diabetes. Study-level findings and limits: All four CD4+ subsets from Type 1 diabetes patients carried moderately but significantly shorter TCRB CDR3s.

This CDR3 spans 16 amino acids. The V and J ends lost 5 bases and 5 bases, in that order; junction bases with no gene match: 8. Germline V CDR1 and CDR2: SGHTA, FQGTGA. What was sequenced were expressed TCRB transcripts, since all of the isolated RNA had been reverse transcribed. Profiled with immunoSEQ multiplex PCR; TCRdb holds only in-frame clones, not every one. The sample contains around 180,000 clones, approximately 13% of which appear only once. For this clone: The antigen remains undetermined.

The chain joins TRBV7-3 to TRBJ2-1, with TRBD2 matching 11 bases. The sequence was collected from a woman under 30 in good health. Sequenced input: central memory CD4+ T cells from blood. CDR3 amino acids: CASSLYTSGRHNEQFF. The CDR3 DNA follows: TGTGCCAGCAGCCTATACACTAGCGGGAGACACAATGAGCAGTTCTTC.